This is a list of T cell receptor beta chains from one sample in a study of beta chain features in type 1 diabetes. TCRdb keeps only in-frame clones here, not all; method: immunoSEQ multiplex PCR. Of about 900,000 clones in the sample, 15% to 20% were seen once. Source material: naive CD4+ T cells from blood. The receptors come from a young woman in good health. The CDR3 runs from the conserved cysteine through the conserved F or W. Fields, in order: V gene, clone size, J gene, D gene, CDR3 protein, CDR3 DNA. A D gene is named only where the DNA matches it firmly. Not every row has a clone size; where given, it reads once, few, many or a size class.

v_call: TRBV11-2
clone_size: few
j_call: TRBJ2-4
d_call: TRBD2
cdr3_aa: CASNSGGSKNIQYF
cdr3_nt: TGTGCCAGCAACTCGGGGGGGTCCAAAAACATTCAGTACTTC

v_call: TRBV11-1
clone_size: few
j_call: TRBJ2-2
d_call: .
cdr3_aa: CASSGIWDTGELFF
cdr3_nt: TGTGCCAGCAGCGGGATATGGGACACCGGGGAGCTGTTTTTT

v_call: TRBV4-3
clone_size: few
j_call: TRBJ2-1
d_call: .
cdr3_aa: CASSQGQGGSYNEQFF
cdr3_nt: TGCGCCAGCAGCCAAGGGCAGGGAGGTTCCTACAATGAGCAGTTCTTC

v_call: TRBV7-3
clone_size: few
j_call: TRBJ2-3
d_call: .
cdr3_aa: CASSLNGRRTDTQYF
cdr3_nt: TGTGCCAGCAGCTTAAATGGCCGCCGCACAGATACGCAGTATTTT

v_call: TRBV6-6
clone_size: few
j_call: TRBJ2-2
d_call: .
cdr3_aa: CASTRLETGELFF
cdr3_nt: TGTGCCAGCACCCGACTAGAGACCGGGGAGCTGTTTTTT

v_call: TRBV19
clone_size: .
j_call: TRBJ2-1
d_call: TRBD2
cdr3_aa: CASSIGTVAGGHNEQFF
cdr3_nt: TGTGCCAGTAGTATAGGGACTGTCGCGGGAGGGCACAATGAGCAGTTCTTC

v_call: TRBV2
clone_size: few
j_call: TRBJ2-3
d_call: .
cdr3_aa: CASSEQASSTDTQYF
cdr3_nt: TGTGCCAGCAGTGAACAGGCCTCTAGCACAGATACGCAGTATTTT

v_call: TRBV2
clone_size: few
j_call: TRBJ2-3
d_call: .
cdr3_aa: CASSELTDTQYF
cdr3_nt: TGTGCCAGCAGTGAATTGACGGATACGCAGTATTTT

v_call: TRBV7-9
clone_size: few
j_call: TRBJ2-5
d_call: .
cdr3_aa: CASSLYETQYF
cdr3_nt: TGTGCCAGCAGCTTATACGAGACCCAGTACTTC

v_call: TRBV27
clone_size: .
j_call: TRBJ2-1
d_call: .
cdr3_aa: CASSKYSGGAYNEQFF
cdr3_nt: TGTGCCAGCAGTAAGTACAGTGGAGGGGCCTACAATGAGCAGTTCTTC

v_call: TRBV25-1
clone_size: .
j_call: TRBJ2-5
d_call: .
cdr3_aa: CASRAAGLYETQYF
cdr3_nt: TGTGCCAGCAGGGCCGCGGGGTTGTATGAGACCCAGTACTTC

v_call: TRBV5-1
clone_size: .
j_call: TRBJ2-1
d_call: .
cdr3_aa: CASSLVMGAEQFF
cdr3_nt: TGCGCCAGCAGCTTGGTTATGGGTGCTGAGCAGTTCTTC

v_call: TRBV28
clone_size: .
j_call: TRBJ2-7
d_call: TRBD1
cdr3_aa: CASSSRQGQTYEQYF
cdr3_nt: TGTGCCAGCAGTTCACGACAGGGGCAGACCTACGAGCAGTACTTC

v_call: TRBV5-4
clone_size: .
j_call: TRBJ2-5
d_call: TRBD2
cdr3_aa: CASSSDAGGEETQYF
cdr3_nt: TGTGCCAGCAGCTCGGATGCGGGAGGGGAAGAGACCCAGTACTTC

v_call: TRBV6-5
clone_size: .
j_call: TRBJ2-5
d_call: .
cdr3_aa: CASSYRGETQYF
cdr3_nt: TGTGCCAGCAGTTATAGGGGCGAGACCCAGTACTTC

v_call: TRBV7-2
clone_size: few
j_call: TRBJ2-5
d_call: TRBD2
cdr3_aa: CASSPRLADPFKETQYF
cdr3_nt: TGTGCCAGCAGCCCACGACTAGCGGACCCGTTTAAAGAGACCCAGTACTTC

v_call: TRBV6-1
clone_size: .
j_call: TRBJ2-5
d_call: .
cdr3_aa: CASSPGKLQYF
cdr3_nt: TGTGCCAGCAGTCCCGGAAAACTGCAGTACTTC

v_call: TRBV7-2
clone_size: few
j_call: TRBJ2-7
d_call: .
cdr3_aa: CASSLVSRESYEQYF
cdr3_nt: TGTGCCAGCAGCTTAGTCTCTAGGGAGTCCTACGAGCAGTACTTC